These T cell receptor beta chains were read from a single sample in a study of T cell repertoires in cytomegalovirus infection. TCRdb processed the reads anew with MiXCR; each CDR3 protein has one entry. The profile shows roughly 860,000 distinct CDR3 sequences, about 31% of them singletons. The antigens of these receptors remain unknown. The material sequenced was cultured CD8+ T cells from PBMCs, taken from culture after CMV antigen stimulation. These receptors were collected from a human donor in good health (CMV status not recorded). Some clones in this sample may be carry-over from other donors' samples. The CDR3 runs from the conserved cysteine through the conserved F or W. The order of the fields is D gene, clone size, J gene, V gene, CDR3 protein, CDR3 DNA. D genes are given only for firm matches. The size entry is marked missing in some rows and otherwise reads once, few, many or a size class.

TRBD1 | few | TRBJ2-3 | TRBV2 | CASTPGQGHTDTQYF | TGTGCCAGCACCCCGGGACAGGGCCACACAGATACGCAGTATTTT
- | - | TRBJ1-3 | TRBV29-1 | CSGWISGNTIYF | TGCAGCGGCTGGATCTCTGGAAACACCATATATTTT
TRBD1 | - | TRBJ1-2 | TRBV10-3 | CAISEPQGDRGYGYTF | TGTGCCATCAGTGAGCCGCAGGGGGATCGGGGCTATGGCTACACCTTC
TRBD1 | many | TRBJ2-1 | TRBV7-8 | CASSLIVAGTGEEGEQFF | TGTGCCAGCAGCTTAATAGTTGCCGGGACAGGGGAGGAGGGTGAGCAGTTCTTC
TRBD2 | many | TRBJ2-3 | TRBV7-8 | CASSLEARGDTDTQYF | TGTGCCAGCAGCTTAGAAGCGCGGGGGGACACAGATACGCAGTATTTT
- | few | TRBJ1-5 | TRBV19 | CASSPGQRNQPQHF | TGTGCCAGTAGTCCGGGACAAAGAAATCAGCCCCAGCATTTT
- | few | TRBJ2-1 | TRBV28 | CASSSLTHDRYNEQFF | TGTGCCAGCAGTTCACTAACACACGACAGGTACAATGAGCAGTTCTTC
TRBD1 | few | TRBJ2-1 | TRBV12-3/TRBV12-4 | CASSPTGTAFYNEQFF | TGTGCCAGCAGCCCAACCGGGACAGCCTTCTACAATGAGCAGTTCTTC
- | few | TRBJ1-4 | TRBV12-3/TRBV12-4 | CASSYGRGGNEKLFF | TGTGCCAGCAGCTACGGACGGGGGGGGAATGAAAAACTGTTTTTT
- | once | TRBJ2-1 | TRBV20-1 | CSAGGGGYNEQFF | TGCAGTGCCGGCGGAGGGGGTTACAATGAGCAGTTCTTC
TRBD2 | many | TRBJ2-5 | TRBV7-8 | CASSWDILAGVQETQYF | TGTGCCAGCAGCTGGGACATACTAGCGGGGGTGCAAGAGACCCAGTACTTC
- | few | TRBJ1-1 | TRBV19 | CASSKLGRNLMNTEAFF | TGTGCCAGTAGTAAACTTGGACGGAACCTTATGAACACTGAAGCTTTCTTT
- | few | TRBJ2-7 | TRBV6-6 | CASSVKGYLSYEQYF | TGTGCCAGCAGTGTAAAGGGGTACCTCTCCTACGAGCAGTACTTC
TRBD1 | few | TRBJ2-5 | TRBV12-5 | CASGLGTGGETQYF | TGTGCTAGTGGTTTAGGGACAGGGGGAGAGACCCAGTACTTC
- | many | TRBJ2-7 | TRBV19 | CASSPGREPYEQYF | TGTGCCAGTAGCCCCGGTAGGGAGCCCTACGAGCAGTACTTC
- | few | TRBJ2-3 | TRBV7-9 | CASIPGAGGDTQYF | TGTGCCAGCATCCCAGGGGCGGGTGGAGATACGCAGTATTTT
- | - | TRBJ1-4 | TRBV14 | CASSLGRSALGLFF | TGTGCCAGCAGTCTCGGGCGGTCGGCCCTAGGGCTGTTTTTT
TRBD1 | few | TRBJ2-2 | TRBV6-1 | CASSEAPGQGVWANTGELFF | TGTGCCAGCAGTGAAGCGCCGGGACAGGGGGTTTGGGCGAACACCGGGGAGCTGTTTTTT
- | few | TRBJ1-2 | TRBV6-6 | CAVLGTHGYTF | TGTGCCGTCCTCGGGACTCATGGCTACACCTTC
- | - | TRBJ2-3 | TRBV4-1 | CASSPRLAIRGTDTQYF | TGCGCCAGCAGCCCAAGACTTGCGATCCGGGGCACAGATACGCAGTATTTT
TRBD2 | - | TRBJ2-3 | TRBV4-1 | CASSQRLAGSTDTQYF | TGCGCCAGCAGCCAAAGACTAGCGGGTAGCACAGATACGCAGTATTTT
- | many | TRBJ2-5 | TRBV7-8 | CASSLDSARQETQYF | TGTGCCAGCAGCTTAGACAGTGCGAGACAAGAGACCCAGTACTTC
- | few | TRBJ1-5 | TRBV7-6 | CASSSGPGRSQPQHF | TGTGCCAGCAGCTCGGGTCCCGGGAGGTCTCAGCCCCAGCATTTT